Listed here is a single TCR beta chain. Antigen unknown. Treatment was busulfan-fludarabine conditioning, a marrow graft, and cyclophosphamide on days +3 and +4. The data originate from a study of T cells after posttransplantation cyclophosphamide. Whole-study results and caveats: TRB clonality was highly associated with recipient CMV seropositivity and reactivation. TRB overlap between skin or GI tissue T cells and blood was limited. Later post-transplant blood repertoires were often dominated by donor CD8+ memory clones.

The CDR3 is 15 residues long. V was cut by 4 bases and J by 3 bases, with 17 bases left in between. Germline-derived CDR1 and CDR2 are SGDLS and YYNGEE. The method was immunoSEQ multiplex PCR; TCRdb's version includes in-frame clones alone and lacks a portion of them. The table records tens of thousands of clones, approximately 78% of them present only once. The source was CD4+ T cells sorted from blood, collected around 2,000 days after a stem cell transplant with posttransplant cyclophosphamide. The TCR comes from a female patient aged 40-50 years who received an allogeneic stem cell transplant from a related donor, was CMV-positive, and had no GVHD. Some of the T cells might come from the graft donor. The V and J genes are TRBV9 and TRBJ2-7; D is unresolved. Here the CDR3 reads CASSSFSGLDYEQYF. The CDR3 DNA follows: TGTGCCAGCAGCTCCTTTAGTGGGCTGGACTACGAGCAGTACTTC.